In its sample, the clone carrying this TCR beta chain was seen many times. This record comes from a study of CD8 T cells in ankylosing spondylitis. TCRdb processed the 5' RACE reads anew with MiXCR; each CDR3 protein has one entry. The sample includes over 30,000 distinct CDR3 sequences, more than 15% of them seen just once. Trimming left V 0 bases short and J 4 bases short, with 6 bases between. This CDR3 region has 13 residues. The germline V gene encodes CDR1 LGHNA and CDR2 YSLEER. Sequencing used blood. The gene calls are TRBV4-3 and TRBJ1-1; D unresolved. The sequence was collected from a male donor with ankylosing spondylitis or in good health (not recorded which). The CDR3 region is CASSQDRITEAFF. The CDR3 nucleotides read TGCGCCAGCAGCCAAGATCGTATCACTGAAGCTTTCTTT.